This T cell receptor (beta chain) was recovered during a study of control samples from healthy donors and cancer patients (dated by TCRdb to about 2020). Trimmed from V: 5 bases; trimmed from J: 9 bases; junction bases lacking a gene match: 13. CDR1 SGHVS and CDR2 FQNEAQ were looked up in the germline V gene. The CDR3 runs 17 residues from the cysteine to the phenylalanine. Only the CDR3 region is kept as DNA, spanning 51 bases read in frame from base 1. The library was obtained by the immunoSEQ multiplex PCR assay. TCRdb stores this immuneACCESS table with in-frame sequences only. Part of the clones is absent; in the studies checked, under half of the shortfall reflects unresolved V genes, and no reason is known for the rest. Present in this sample are under 200,000 clones, just over 90% of which were seen just once. The leading ten clones occupy over 3.5% of the sample. About this clone itself: No cognate antigen has been identified for it. Within one base of it there is no much larger clone, and no base qualities were kept.

This clonotype was sampled from a woman in her sixties in good health. Sequenced: blood. The sequence links TRBV7-8 to TRBJ2-1, with TRBD2 identical over 13 junction bases. The DNA sequence is given as TGTGCCAGCAGCCCAAACGTCGGGACTAGCGGGGTTGGTGAGCAGTTCTTC. It specifies CASSPNVGTSGVGEQFF.